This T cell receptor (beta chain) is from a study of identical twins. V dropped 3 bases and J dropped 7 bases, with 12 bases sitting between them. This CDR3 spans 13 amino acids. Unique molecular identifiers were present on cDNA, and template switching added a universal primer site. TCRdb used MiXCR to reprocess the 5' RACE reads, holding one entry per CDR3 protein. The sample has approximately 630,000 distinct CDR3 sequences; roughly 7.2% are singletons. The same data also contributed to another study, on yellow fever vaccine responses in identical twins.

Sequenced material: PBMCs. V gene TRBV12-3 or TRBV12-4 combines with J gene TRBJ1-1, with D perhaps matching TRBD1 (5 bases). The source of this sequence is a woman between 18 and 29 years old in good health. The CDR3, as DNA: TGTGCCAGCAGTTTCAACGGGGCAGGTGAAGCTTTCTTT. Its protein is CASSFNGAGEAFF.